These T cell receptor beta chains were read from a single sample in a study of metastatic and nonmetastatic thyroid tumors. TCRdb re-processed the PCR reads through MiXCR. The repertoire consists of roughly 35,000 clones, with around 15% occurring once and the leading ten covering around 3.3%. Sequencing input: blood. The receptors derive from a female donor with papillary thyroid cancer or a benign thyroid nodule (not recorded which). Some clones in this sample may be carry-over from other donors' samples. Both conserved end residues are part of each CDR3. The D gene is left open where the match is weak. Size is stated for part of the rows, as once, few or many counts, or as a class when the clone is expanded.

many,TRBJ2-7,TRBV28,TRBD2,CATALAGVNRNEQYF,TGTGCCACAGCACTAGCGGGAGTTAATCGGAACGAGCAGTACTTC
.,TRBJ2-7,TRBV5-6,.,CAISLMGVGKYEQYF,TGTGCCATTAGCTTAATGGGGGTCGGAAAGTACGAGCAGTACTTC
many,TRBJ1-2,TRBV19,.,CASSPFDGSYGYTF,TGTGCCAGTAGTCCCTTCGACGGGTCCTATGGCTACACCTTC
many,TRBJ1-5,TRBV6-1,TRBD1,CASSDPGQGSQPQHF,TGTGCCAGCAGTGACCCGGGACAGGGTAGTCAGCCCCAGCATTTT
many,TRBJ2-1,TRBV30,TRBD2,CACPPGGGGNEQFF,TGTGCCTGTCCCCCGGGGGGCGGGGGGAATGAGCAGTTCTTC
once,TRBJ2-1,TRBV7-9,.,CASRSALSNEQFF,TGTGCCAGCAGATCGGCCCTTAGCAATGAGCAGTTCTTC
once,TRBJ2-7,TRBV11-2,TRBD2,CASSLGGGPREQYF,TGTGCCAGCAGCTTAGGGGGGGGTCCGCGCGAGCAGTACTTC
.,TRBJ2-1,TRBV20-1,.,CSAYRNEQFF,TGCAGTGCTTATCGGAACGAGCAGTTCTTC
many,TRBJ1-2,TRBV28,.,CASSLYPGDGYTF,TGTGCCAGCAGTTTATACCCTGGGGATGGCTACACCTTC
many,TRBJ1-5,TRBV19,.,CASSLWDIRGNQPQHF,TGTGCCAGTAGTCTCTGGGACATCAGGGGCAATCAGCCCCAGCATTTT
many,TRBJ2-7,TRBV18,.,CASSPGGPYEQYF,TGTGCCAGCTCACCAGGGGGCCCCTACGAGCAGTACTTC
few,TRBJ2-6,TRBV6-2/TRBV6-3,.,CASSVSGRQSSGANVLTF,TGTGCCAGCAGCGTGTCGGGGCGGCAGTCCTCTGGTGCCAACGTCCTGACTTTC
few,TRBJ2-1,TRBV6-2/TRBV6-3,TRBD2,CASSSGTSYNEQFF,TGTGCCAGTTCTAGCGGGACCTCCTACAATGAGCAGTTCTTC
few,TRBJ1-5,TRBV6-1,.,CASSELEGHGPQHF,TGTGCCAGCAGTGAATTAGAGGGGCACGGGCCCCAGCATTTT
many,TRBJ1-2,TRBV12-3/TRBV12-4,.,CASSLMRGGLKGYTF,TGTGCCAGCAGTCTAATGCGGGGGGGACTCAAAGGCTACACCTTC
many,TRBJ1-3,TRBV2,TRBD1,CASSGYGTGDIKGNTIYF,TGTGCCAGCAGTGGGTATGGGACAGGGGACATCAAAGGAAACACCATATATTTT
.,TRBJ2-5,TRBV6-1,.,CASTTGQETQYF,TGTGCCAGCACCACAGGTCAAGAGACCCAGTACTTC
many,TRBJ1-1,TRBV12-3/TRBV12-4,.,CASSLGSHTEAFF,TGTGCCAGCAGTTTGGGCAGCCACACTGAAGCTTTCTTT
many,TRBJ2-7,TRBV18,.,CASSPETSTYEQYF,TGTGCCAGCTCACCGGAAACTAGCACCTACGAGCAGTACTTC
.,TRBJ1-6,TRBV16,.,CASIQSSLGNSPLHF,TGTGCCAGCATCCAATCGTCCCTGGGTAATTCACCCCTCCACTTT
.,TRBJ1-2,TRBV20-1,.,CSAKFEGNYVYTF,TGCAGTGCTAAGTTTGAAGGGAACTATGTCTACACCTTC
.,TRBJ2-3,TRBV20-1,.,CSGEWVTDTQCF,TGCAGTGGCGAGTGGGTCACAGATACGCAGTGTTTT
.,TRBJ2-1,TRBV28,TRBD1,CASRQMGQGARVAGNEQFF,TGTGCCAGCAGACAAATGGGACAGGGGGCTCGGGTAGCAGGGAATGAGCAGTTCTTC
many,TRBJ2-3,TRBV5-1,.,CASSNPTGSDTQYF,TGCGCCAGCAGCAACCCGACAGGATCAGATACGCAGTATTTT
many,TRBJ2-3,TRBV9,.,CASSPQGGGYTDTQYF,TGTGCCAGCAGCCCCCAGGGAGGGGGATACACAGATACGCAGTATTTT
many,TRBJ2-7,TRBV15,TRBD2,CATSSAAGGSTEQYF,TGTGCCACCAGCAGTGCCGCGGGAGGGTCGACCGAGCAGTACTTC
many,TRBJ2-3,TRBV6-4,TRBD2,CASSEGVAGGDTQYF,TGTGCCAGCAGTGAAGGGGTTGCGGGAGGAGATACGCAGTATTTT
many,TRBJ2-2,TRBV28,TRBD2,CASSWGGGDTGELFF,TGTGCCAGCAGTTGGGGGGGGGGGGACACCGGGGAGCTGTTTTTT
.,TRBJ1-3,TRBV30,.,CAWSVSFSGNTIYF,TGTGCCTGGAGTGTCAGTTTCTCTGGAAACACCATATATTTT
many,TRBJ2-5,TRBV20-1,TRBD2,CSAKGPSGRYQETQYF,TGCAGTGCTAAAGGACCTAGCGGGAGGTACCAAGAGACCCAGTACTTC
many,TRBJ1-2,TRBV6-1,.,CASGFKAGDYGYTF,TGTGCCAGCGGATTTAAGGCAGGGGACTATGGCTACACCTTC
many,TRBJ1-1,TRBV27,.,CASSLRASTEAFF,TGTGCCAGCAGTCTACGGGCTTCAACTGAAGCTTTCTTT
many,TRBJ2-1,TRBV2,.,CASSERVGGSYNEQFF,TGTGCCAGCAGTGAACGGGTCGGGGGCTCCTACAATGAGCAGTTCTTC
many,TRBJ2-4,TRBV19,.,CAAGLAKNIQYF,TGTGCCGCGGGGTTAGCCAAAAACATTCAGTACTTC
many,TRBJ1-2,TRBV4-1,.,CASSGGQWGGIYGYTF,TGCGCCAGCAGCGGGGGGCAGTGGGGTGGAATTTATGGCTACACCTTC
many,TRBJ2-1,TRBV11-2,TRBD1,CASSLTVQGVDNEQFF,TGTGCCAGCAGCTTGACGGTCCAGGGGGTCGACAATGAGCAGTTCTTC
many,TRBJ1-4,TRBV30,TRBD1,CAGKNLQGQGAWEKLFF,TGTGCCGGAAAAAACCTCCAAGGACAGGGGGCGTGGGAAAAACTGTTTTTT
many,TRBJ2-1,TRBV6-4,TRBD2,CASSRLAGDYNEQFF,TGTGCCAGCAGCAGACTAGCGGGAGATTACAATGAGCAGTTCTTC